Listed here is a single TCR beta chain. Peripheral blood, in roughly 6.4-milliliter volumes, was drawn at each of two time points. Genomic DNA provided the template from which TCR beta CDR3 was amplified by two-round multiplex PCR. Primers (each specific to one TRBV or TRBJ gene) were used in first-round PCR. Second-round PCR employed universal primers. TCRdb re-called the multiplex PCR reads with MiXCR, one entry per CDR3 protein. Of about 15,000 distinct CDR3 sequences in the sample, 37% were seen once. These data belong to a study of prognosis after radiotherapy for stage I lung cancer. Trimming pared 1 base from V and 12 bases from J, leaving 22 bases between. The germline V gene encodes CDR1 LNHDA and CDR2 SQIVND (reference sequence). CDR3 length: 15 amino acids.

Source: PBMCs, taken before or after stereotactic body radiation therapy (not recorded which). This chain connects TRBV19 to TRBJ2-7; no clear D. The source of this sequence is a donor over 45 with non-small cell lung cancer. DNA for the CDR3: TGTGCCAGTAGTATAGCGGCCCGGGTAGGGTTCGGGCGGTACTTC. Translating it yields CASSIAARVGFGRYF.